The 26 T cell receptor beta chains below all came from one sample that was sequenced in a study of T cell changes during pregnancy in multiple sclerosis. Clones were read by immunoSEQ multiplex PCR, and TCRdb kept only the in-frame ones, dropping some. Found here are tens of thousands of clones, 92% of them singletons; the top ten hold roughly 2.6%. Sequenced here: peripheral blood, sampled in the second trimester of pregnancy. These receptors were taken from a female donor in good health, enrolled as a control in a pregnancy study.

V is TRBV2 and J is TRBJ1-1, with a tentative D call TRBD1 (6 bases). The V end lost 6 bases, the J end lost 1 base, and 9 bases lay between the germline ends. The CDR3 has 13 residues. Per germline, CDR1 SNHLY and CDR2 FYNNEI. The CDR3 here is CASSSQGNTEAFF. Written as DNA, the CDR3 is TGTGCCAGCAGCTCACAGGGGAACACTGAAGCTTTCTTT.

The genes are TRBV5-1 and TRBJ1-6, with D maybe TRBD1 (6 bases). Looked up from germline, CDR1 is SGHRS and CDR2 is YFSETQ. The CDR3 spans 15 residues. Between the trimmed V and J ends, which lost 4 bases and 11 bases, there was a span of 19 bases. The CDR3 region has the DNA TGCGCCAGCAGCCTACTACCTAAACAGGGAACACCCCTCCACTTT. It specifies CASSLLPKQGTPLHF.

The J gene is TRBJ2-5, the V gene TRBV7-9; D might be TRBD2 (7 bases). Per germline, CDR1 SEHNR and CDR2 FQNEAQ (reference sequence). V shed 3 bases and J shed 0 bases, with 14 bases lying between them. The CDR3 contains 16 residues. DNA of the CDR3: TGTGCCAGCAGCTTGGGGGCTAGCGGAAACCAAGAGACCCAGTACTTC. This sequence encodes CASSLGASGNQETQYF.

The V and J genes are TRBV4-1 and TRBJ1-2, with TRBD1 identical over 7 bases. The CDR3 totals 16 residues. J lost 4 bases, V lost 0 bases, and 8 bases had no gene match. Germline V lookup: CDR1 MGHRA, CDR2 YSYEKL. CDR3 in DNA: TGCGCCAGCAGCCAAGATCTAGACAGGGCCGTCTATGGCTACACCTTC. It translates to CASSQDLDRAVYGYTF.

The chain links TRBV28 to TRBJ2-5, with a weak D call TRBD1 (5 bases). The CDR3 is 15 residues long. The germline gives CDR1 MDHEN, CDR2 SYDVKM. V was clipped by 1 base and J by 5 bases, with 14 bases between them. The CDR3 is CASSLLGPGFETQYF. The CDR3 DNA follows: TGTGCCAGCAGTTTATTAGGCCCAGGGTTCGAGACCCAGTACTTC.

The rearrangement links TRBV19 to TRBJ1-4; 8 bases fit TRBD1. J lost 3 bases, V lost 6 bases, and 6 bases had no gene match. The germline gives CDR1 LNHDA, CDR2 SQIVND (reference sequence). CDR3 size: 15 residues. CDR3 sequence (DNA): TGTGCCAGTAGGGCGACAGGGGCGCCTAATGAAAAACTGTTTTTT. This encodes CASRATGAPNEKLFF.

The genes are TRBV15 and TRBJ2-3; D is possibly TRBD2 (6 bases). The V gene's germline CDR1 is LNHNV and CDR2 YYDKDF (reference sequence). V shed 3 bases and J shed 3 bases, with 19 bases lying between them. This CDR3 spans 17 amino acids. CDR3 loop: CATSSRSAGLLTDTQYF. DNA for the CDR3: TGTGCCACCAGCAGTCGGTCAGCGGGCTTGCTTACAGATACGCAGTATTTT.

The gene calls are TRBV19 and TRBJ2-3, with 8 bases matching TRBD1. The CDR3 covers 15 residues. J lost 1 base, V lost 3 bases, and 3 bases had no gene match. Per germline, CDR1 LNHDA and CDR2 SQIVND (reference sequence). CDR3 in amino acids: CASSMGGQGTDTQYF. The CDR3 DNA follows: TGTGCCAGTAGTATGGGGGGACAGGGCACAGATACGCAGTATTTT.

V is TRBV4-2 and J is TRBJ2-1, with 11 bases aligning to TRBD2. The CDR3 has 15 amino acids. Germline V CDR1 and CDR2: LGHNA, YNFKEQ. V shed 0 bases, J shed 6 bases, and the junction held 1 base outside the gene matches. CDR3 sequence reads: CASSQDSGGANEQFF. In nucleotides, the CDR3 is TGTGCCAGCAGCCAAGATAGCGGGGGGGCCAATGAGCAGTTCTTC.

J is TRBJ2-7 and V is TRBV4-2, with a possible D match to TRBD1 (6 bases). Germline V gene lookup returns CDR1 LGHNA and CDR2 YNFKEQ. Trimming removed 0 bases from V and 3 bases from J, with 6 bases in between. CDR3 length equals 13 residues. The CDR3 sequence is CASSQDRGYEQYF. The CDR3 DNA follows: TGTGCCAGCAGCCAAGACAGGGGCTACGAGCAGTACTTC.

This clone was seen once. V usage is TRBV11-3 and J usage is TRBJ2-1; D is perhaps TRBD2 (6 bases). This CDR3 comprises 15 residues. From germline, CDR1 is SGHNT and CDR2 YENEEA. V was cut by 3 bases and J by 3 bases, with 12 bases left in between. This chain's CDR3 is CASSLAGQGYNEQFF. The CDR3 DNA sequence: TGTGCCAGCAGCTTGGCGGGGCAGGGCTACAATGAGCAGTTCTTC.

The genes are TRBV21-1 and TRBJ2-1; the DNA was not compared with TRBD2, the D call given in the table. TRBV21-1 is recorded as a pseudogene. The CDR3 runs to 16 residues. The DNA of the CDR3 is TGTGCCAGCAGCAAACCCATCCCGGCGGGAGTCCTTGAGCAGTTCTTC. Translation gives CASSKPIPAGVLEQFF.

V and J are TRBV13 and TRBJ2-1; 11 bases agree with TRBD1. Germline CDR1 PRHDT, CDR2 FYEKMQ (reference sequence). The junction had 10 bases not matched to a gene; V was cut back by 2 bases and J by 7 bases. CDR3 length: 17 residues. CDR3 protein: CASSLQGTGGNLNEQFF. The CDR3 DNA is TGTGCCAGCAGCTTACAAGGGACAGGGGGTAATTTGAATGAGCAGTTCTTC.

The rearrangement joins TRBV4-3 to TRBJ2-4; TRBD2 might be the D (6 bases). The CDR3 totals 16 residues. V lost 1 base and J 6 bases, leaving 16 bases between the germline ends. Germline CDR1 LGHNA, CDR2 YSLEER. As DNA, the CDR3 is TGCGCCAGCAGCCAAGGACCGGGACTCGAGAGAAACATTCAGTACTTC. Protein: CASSQGPGLERNIQYF.

V and J are TRBV19 and TRBJ1-3; 7 bases match TRBD1. The germline V gene has CDR1 LNHDA and CDR2 SQIVND (reference sequence). The CDR3 totals 12 residues. The J segment lost 4 bases and the V segment lost 8 bases, leaving 2 bases of the junction unmatched. The CDR3 nucleotides are TGTGCCAGTTCGGACAGGGGAAACACCATATATTTT. It is translated as CASSDRGNTIYF.

J is TRBJ2-7 and V is TRBV6-1; D is undetermined. Germline values: CDR1 MNHNS, CDR2 SASEGT. The CDR3 totals 12 residues. V dropped 3 bases and J dropped 5 bases, with 8 bases sitting between them. The CDR3 DNA is TGTGCCAGCAGTGACAGTTACCACGAGCAGTACTTC. Its translation is CASSDSYHEQYF.

The rearrangement links TRBV18 to TRBJ2-2; 12 positions match TRBD2. CDR3 size: 16 residues. Germline lookup yields CDR1 KGHSH and CDR2 LQKENI. The V segment lost 3 bases and the J segment 4 bases; nucleotides outside the gene matches: 3. As DNA, the CDR3 is TGTGCCAGCTCACCTCTAGCGGGAGGGATCACCGGGGAGCTGTTTTTT. This encodes CASSPLAGGITGELFF.

The V and J genes are TRBV18 and TRBJ2-5, with 7 positions matching TRBD2. This CDR3 comprises 13 residues. Unmatched junction bases numbered 3, after V lost 6 bases and J lost 2 bases. Per germline, CDR1 KGHSH and CDR2 LQKENI. The CDR3 sequence: CASSGGKQETQYF. As DNA, the CDR3 is TGTGCCAGCTCCGGGGGGAAGCAAGAGACCCAGTACTTC.

The chain combines TRBV30 with TRBJ2-3; D perhaps matches TRBD2 (7 bases). From germline, CDR1 is GTSNPN and CDR2 SVGIG (reference sequence). The CDR3 is 14 amino acids. V dropped 3 bases and J dropped 5 bases, with 15 bases sitting between them. The CDR3 here is CAWSGAGEGDTQYF. CDR3 DNA sequence: TGTGCCTGGAGCGGGGCAGGGGAGGGAGATACGCAGTATTTT.

This chain links TRBV7-9 with TRBJ2-4; 7 nucleotides align to TRBD1. Per the germline V gene, CDR1 is SEHNR and CDR2 is FQNEAQ (reference sequence). This CDR3 comprises 16 residues. The junction had 10 bases not matched to a gene; V was cut back by 5 bases and J by 3 bases. CDR3 sequence reads: CASSAPFRTGKNIQYF. The CDR3 DNA follows: TGTGCCAGCAGCGCACCCTTCCGGACAGGCAAAAACATTCAGTACTTC.

This clone was recorded once. This chain joins TRBV5-1 and TRBJ2-7; 9 bases line up with TRBD2. CDR3 size: 14 residues. Per the germline V gene, CDR1 is SGHRS and CDR2 is YFSETQ. Trimming took 2 bases from V and 3 from J; bases not matched to a gene: 3. The CDR3, as DNA: TGCGCCAGCAGCTTAGGACTAGCGAGCTACGAGCAGTACTTC. Its protein is CASSLGLASYEQYF. Variable domain in full (rest from reference TRBV5-1 and TRBJ2-7): KAGVTQTPRYLIKTRGQQVTLSCSPISGHRSVSWYQQTPGQGLQFLFEYFSETQRNKGNFPGRFSGRQFSNSRSEMNVSTLELGDSALYLCASSLGLASYEQYFGPGTRLTVT.

This sequence joins TRBV28 and TRBJ2-5; D perhaps matches TRBD2 (6 bases). This CDR3 comprises 17 residues. V dropped 4 bases and J dropped 3 bases, with 21 bases sitting between them. The germline CDR1 and CDR2 sequences are MDHEN and SYDVKM. The CDR3 sequence: CASSSPGTPGAEETQYF. CDR3 in DNA: TGTGCCAGCAGTTCCCCCGGGACTCCCGGAGCCGAAGAGACCCAGTACTTC.

For this clone: At one boundary the junction diverges from the germline segment, which might be a read error. The V call is TRBV4-1, the J call TRBJ2-1; TRBD2 might be the D (5 bases). CDR1 MGHRA and CDR2 YSYEKL come from the germline V gene. CDR3 length: 14 residues. The CDR3 is CASSQDWAGIRPLF. As DNA, the CDR3 is TGCGCCAGCAGCCAAGATTGGGCCGGGATTCGTCCCCTCTTC.

This chain uses TRBV19 with TRBJ1-1; 10 bases are shared with TRBD1. Germline CDR1 is LNHDA and CDR2 is SQIVND (reference sequence). Unmatched junction bases numbered 12, after V lost 6 bases and J lost 5 bases. The CDR3 covers 16 residues. In nucleotides, the CDR3 is TGTGCCAGTAGGAGAAGGACGGGACAGGGGAGTACTGAAGCTTTCTTT. Amino acid sequence: CASRRRTGQGSTEAFF.

The chain has TRBV5-6 and TRBJ2-1, with D possibly being TRBD2 (5 bases). CDR1 is SGHDT, CDR2 YYEEEE, per germline. Trimming removed 0 bases at V and 2 bases at J, with 12 bases between. The CDR3 spans 16 residues. For the CDR3, the DNA is TGTGCCAGCAGCTTGGTTGGAGGACTTCCCTACAATGAGCAGTTCTTC. This encodes CASSLVGGLPYNEQFF.

This clone was observed a handful of times. The chain links TRBV28 to TRBJ2-7; D call uncertain. This CDR3 is built from 11 residues. Germline-derived CDR1 and CDR2 are MDHEN and SYDVKM. V lost 6 bases to trimming and J lost 5 bases, with 8 bases between them. The CDR3 loop is CASSYRDEQYF. The DNA of the CDR3 is TGTGCCAGCAGCTACAGAGACGAGCAGTACTTC.